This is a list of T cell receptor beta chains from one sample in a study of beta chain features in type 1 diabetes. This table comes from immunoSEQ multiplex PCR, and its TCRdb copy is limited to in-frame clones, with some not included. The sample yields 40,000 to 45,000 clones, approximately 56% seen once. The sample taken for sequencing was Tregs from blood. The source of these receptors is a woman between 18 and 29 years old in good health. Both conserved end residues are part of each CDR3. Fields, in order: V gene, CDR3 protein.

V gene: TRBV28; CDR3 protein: CASSRAEQYF
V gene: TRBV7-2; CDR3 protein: CASSDGQGSADTQYF
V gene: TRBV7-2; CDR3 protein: CASSLEGGRQETQYF
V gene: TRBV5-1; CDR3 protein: CASSSSRGGVTEAFF
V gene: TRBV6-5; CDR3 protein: CASTGQMNTEAFF
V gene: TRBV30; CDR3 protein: CACPHEENYGYTF
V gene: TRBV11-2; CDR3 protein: CASSLTGGGGGHGYTF
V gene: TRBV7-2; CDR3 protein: CASSPPSRESDTQYF
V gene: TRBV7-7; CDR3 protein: CASSYGTENTGELFF
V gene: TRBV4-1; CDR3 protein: CASSSHRSGREDTQYF
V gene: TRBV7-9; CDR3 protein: CASDKQGPNTGELFF
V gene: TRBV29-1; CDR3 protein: CSVEAGTGGRQYF
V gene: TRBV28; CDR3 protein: CASSFSSAVYSGANVLTF
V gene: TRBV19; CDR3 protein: CASTPRGGVGNEQFF
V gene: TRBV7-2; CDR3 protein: CASSLVGTGGYEQYF
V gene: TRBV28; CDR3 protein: CASSLPRAEAFF
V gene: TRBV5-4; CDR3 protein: CASRGQGKETQYF
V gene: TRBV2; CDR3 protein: CASSEGLSTDTQYF
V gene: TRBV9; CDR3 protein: CASSALAATSTDTQYF
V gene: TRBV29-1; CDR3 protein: CSVAQTYKYEQYF
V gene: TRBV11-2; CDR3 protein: CASSHGGSGANVLTF
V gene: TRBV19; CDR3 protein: CASMSQGSNQPQHF
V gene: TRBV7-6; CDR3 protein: CASTQSGQGAYNEQFF
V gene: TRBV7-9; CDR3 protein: CASSSLRDRVNEQFF
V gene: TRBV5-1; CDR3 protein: CASKWAHQETQYF
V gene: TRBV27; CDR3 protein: CASSLVGTLGEQFF
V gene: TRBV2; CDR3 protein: CASSDPWAGFGEQYF
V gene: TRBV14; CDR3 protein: CASSPRLTSFTGELFF
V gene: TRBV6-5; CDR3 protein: CASNQQGAGGGYTF
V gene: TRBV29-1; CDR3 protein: CSVVQGSLSEQYF
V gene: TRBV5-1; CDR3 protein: CASSLDRGTDTQYF
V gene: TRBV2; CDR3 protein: CASIISSGANVLTF
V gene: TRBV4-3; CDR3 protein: CASSQEGGAGQFF
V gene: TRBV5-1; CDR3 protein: CASSLLEGTDTQYF
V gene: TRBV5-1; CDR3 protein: CASSYRFPGTSGAYEQYF
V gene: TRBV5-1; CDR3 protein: CASSLAASTTDTQYF
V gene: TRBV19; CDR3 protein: CASSPQVGADMQYF
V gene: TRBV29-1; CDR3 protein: CSVELGGVTQYF
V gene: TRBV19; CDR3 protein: CASSSRDSVYGYTF
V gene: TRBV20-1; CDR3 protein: CSAPIDTQYF
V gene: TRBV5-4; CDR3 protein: CASSLALETQYF
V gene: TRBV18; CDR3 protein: CASSPTSGNPNYGYTF
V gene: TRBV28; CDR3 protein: CASSLPRQTEAFF